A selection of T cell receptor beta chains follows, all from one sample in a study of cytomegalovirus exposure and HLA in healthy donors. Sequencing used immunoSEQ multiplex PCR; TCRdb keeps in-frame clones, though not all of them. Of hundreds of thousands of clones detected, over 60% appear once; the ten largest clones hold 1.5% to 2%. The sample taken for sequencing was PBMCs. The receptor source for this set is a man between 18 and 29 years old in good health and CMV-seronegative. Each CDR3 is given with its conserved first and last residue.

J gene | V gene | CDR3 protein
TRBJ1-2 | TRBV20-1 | CSAYYGYTF
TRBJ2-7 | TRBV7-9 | CASSLPRVGWGGEQYF
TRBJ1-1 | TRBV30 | CAWNPGTGEAFF
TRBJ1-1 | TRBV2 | CASNLTPPGTEAFF
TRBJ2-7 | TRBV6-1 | CASSRGVEQYF
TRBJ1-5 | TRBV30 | CAWSAKQESDQPQHF
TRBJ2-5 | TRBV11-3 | CASSPAGGRETQYF
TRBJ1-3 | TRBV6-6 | CASRAPGTGDGNTIYF
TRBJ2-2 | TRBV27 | CASATRQLTGPGSYTGELFF
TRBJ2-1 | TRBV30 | CAWSVDLDSGGFNEQFF
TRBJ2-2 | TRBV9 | CASSPPMAWELFF
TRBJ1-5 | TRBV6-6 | CASGGRGNNQPQHF
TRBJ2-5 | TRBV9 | CASSPSWVSGQETQYF
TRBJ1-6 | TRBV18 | CASSPQGTGAEPLHF
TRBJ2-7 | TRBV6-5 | CASSPDWTGTYEQYF
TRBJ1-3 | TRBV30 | CAWSKDRDEMDTIYF
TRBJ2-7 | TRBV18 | CASSPRQGTGSGEQYF
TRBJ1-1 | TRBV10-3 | CAITGTENTEAFF
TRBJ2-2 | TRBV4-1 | CASSQDETRRTGELFF
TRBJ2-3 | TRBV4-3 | CASSQGAWGQGSTDTQYF
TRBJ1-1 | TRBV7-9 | CASRNPGEGTEAFF
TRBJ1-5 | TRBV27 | CASSDRGQEPQHF
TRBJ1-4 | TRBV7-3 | CASSFEDRGTNEKLFF
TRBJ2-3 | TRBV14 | CASSQEVDRGLRDTQYF
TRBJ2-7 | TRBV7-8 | CASSLLGQGVSYEQYF
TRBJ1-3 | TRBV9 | CASSVATGQDSGNTIYF
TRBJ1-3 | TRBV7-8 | CASSPDNFSGNTIYF
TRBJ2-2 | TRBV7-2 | CASSLMGQGAGGELFF
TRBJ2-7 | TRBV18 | CASSPPEGSYEQYF
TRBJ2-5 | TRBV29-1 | CSVARTSGETQYF
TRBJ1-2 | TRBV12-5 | CASGAEQGGGGYTF
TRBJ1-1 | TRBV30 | CAWSRGENTEAFF
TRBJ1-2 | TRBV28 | CASSSPTGTGGNYGYTF
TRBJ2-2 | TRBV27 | CASSLLGEVEYTGELFF
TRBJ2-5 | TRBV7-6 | CASSLGQEETQYF
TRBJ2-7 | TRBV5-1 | CASSLADRGGEQYF
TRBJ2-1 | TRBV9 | CASSAFNYNEQFF
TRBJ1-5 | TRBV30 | CAWTGQGDQPQHF
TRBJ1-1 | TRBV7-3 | CASSSELNTEAFF
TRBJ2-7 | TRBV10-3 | CAISATGDNSGEQYF
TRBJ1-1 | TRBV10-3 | CAISGQIDTEAFF
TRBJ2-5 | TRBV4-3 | CASSQDWTASQETQYF
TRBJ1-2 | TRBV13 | CASSLGTGRSGYTF
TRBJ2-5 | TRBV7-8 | CASSFLPSGSQETQYF
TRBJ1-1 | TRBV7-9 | CASSSTRADRGPLNTEAFF
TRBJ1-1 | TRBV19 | CASSIVAGRTEAFF
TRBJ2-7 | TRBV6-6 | CASSTGDSLEQYF
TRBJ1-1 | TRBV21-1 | CASAPGEAVNTEAFF
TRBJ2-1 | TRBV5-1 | CATATSGRANEQFF
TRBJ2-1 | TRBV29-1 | CSFGGDRAYNEQFF
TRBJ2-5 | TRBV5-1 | CASSFGTSGEETQYF
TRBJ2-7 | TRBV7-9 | CASSPPGQGAREQYF
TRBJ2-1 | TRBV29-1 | CSVELVRYNEQFF
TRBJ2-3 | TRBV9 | CASSVSSGGGQQTQYF